Listed here are 23 T cell receptor beta chains from one sample, sequenced in a study of blood T cell repertoires in COVID-19. Sequencing used immunoSEQ multiplex PCR; TCRdb keeps in-frame clones, though not all of them. Of 15,000 to 25,000 clones listed, more than 80% are singletons. The sample taken for sequencing was peripheral blood. These receptors were taken from a woman aged 45-65 years with active COVID-19.

This clone has more than one count but fewer than ten. The rearrangement uses TRBV27 and TRBJ2-2; a possible D gene is TRBD2 (5 bases). CDR3 length: 17 residues. Trimming cost V 5 bases and J 4 bases, with 20 bases left between them. Germline CDR1 and CDR2: MNHEY and SMNVEV (reference sequence). Written as DNA, the CDR3 is TGTGCCAGCAGTCCCTCCGTCGATGAGGGTGGCACCGGGGAGCTGTTTTTT. The encoded protein is CASSPSVDEGGTGELFF.

V and J are TRBV7-9 and TRBJ2-7; 11 bases map to TRBD1. Germline V gives CDR1 SEHNR, CDR2 FQNEAQ (reference sequence). This CDR3 spans 15 amino acids. V was pared by 5 bases and J by 4 bases, with 7 bases of the junction left unmatched. This CDR3 reads CASSPRTGGIYEQYF. The DNA of the CDR3 is TGTGCCAGCAGCCCAAGGACAGGGGGCATATACGAGCAGTACTTC.

The chain has TRBV5-1 and TRBJ1-1, with a weak D call TRBD1 (5 bases). V was pared by 1 base and J by 11 bases, with 15 bases between. From germline, CDR1 is SGHRS and CDR2 YFSETQ. The CDR3 length is 13 residues. The chain's CDR3 is CASSLKSDSRAFF. The CDR3, as DNA: TGCGCCAGCAGCTTGAAGAGTGACAGCAGGGCTTTCTTT.

This clone has only one observation. The V gene is TRBV18, the J gene TRBJ2-3; D is possibly TRBD2 (7 bases). This CDR3 is 15 amino acids long. V was pared by 3 bases and J by 3 bases, with 13 bases between. Germline CDR1 and CDR2: KGHSH and LQKENI. CDR3 sequence reads: CASSPLGGATDTQYF. CDR3 nucleotide sequence: TGTGCCAGCTCACCCCTGGGGGGGGCTACAGATACGCAGTATTTT.

This chain links TRBV2 with TRBJ2-7; maybe TRBD1 (6 bases). The CDR3 runs to 13 residues. Trimming cost V 5 bases and J 0 bases, with 8 bases left between them. Germline CDR1 reads SNHLY; CDR2 reads FYNNEI. This chain's CDR3 is CASSQGTSYEQYF. DNA of the CDR3: TGTGCCAGCAGTCAGGGGACCTCCTACGAGCAGTACTTC.

The chain recombines TRBV29-1 with TRBJ1-1; a weak D match, TRBD1 (5 bases). Looked up from germline, CDR1 is SQVTM and CDR2 is ANQGSEA. V was pared by 0 bases and J by 2 bases, with 13 bases between. The CDR3 totals 15 residues. In DNA form, the CDR3 reads TGCAGCGTTGAAGATCGGCTTGGGGCAAACACTGAAGCTTTCTTT. Amino acid sequence: CSVEDRLGANTEAFF.

Remarks on this clone: An end of the junction differs from the germline gene, which may be a read error. V gene TRBV23-1 combines with J gene TRBJ1-3; no clear D gene. TRBV23-1 is an ORF for which the function is uncertain. This CDR3 region has 10 residues. The CDR3 protein is CASSQSGPLF. The CDR3 bases are TGCGCCAGCAGTCAATCGGGCCCCTTGTTT.

This chain connects TRBV29-1 to TRBJ2-3, with D possibly TRBD1 on 5 matching bases. Germline CDR1 is SQVTM and CDR2 is ANQGSEA. The V and J ends lost 1 base and 2 bases respectively, with 10 bases between them. The CDR3 length is 14 residues. The CDR3 DNA is TGCAGCGTTGAAGGGGCAGGGCACACAGATACGCAGTATTTT. Translation: CSVEGAGHTDTQYF.

V is TRBV30 and J is TRBJ2-1; 11 nucleotides agree with TRBD2. CDR1 GTSNPN and CDR2 SVGIG come from the germline V gene (reference sequence). The CDR3 has 14 residues. V lost 4 bases and J lost 6; bases outside the gene matches: 5. The CDR3, as DNA: TGTGCCTGGAAGAGTAGCGGGAGGGCCAATGAGCAGTTCTTC. Translated: CAWKSSGRANEQFF.

The chain joins TRBV15 to TRBJ2-7; tentatively, D is TRBD1 (6 bases). The germline CDR1 and CDR2 sequences are LNHNV and YYDKDF (reference sequence). Trimming shortened V by 3 bases and J by 7 bases, and 13 bases separated the two germline ends. This CDR3 is 13 amino acids long. Here the CDR3 DNA reads TGTGCCACCAGCAGCGTCCAGGGGAGTGAGCAGTACTTC. Residues: CATSSVQGSEQYF.

The chain recombines TRBV5-1 with TRBJ2-3, with TRBD2 identical over 13 bases. This CDR3 comprises 16 residues. Trimming took 4 bases from V and 3 from J; bases not matched to a gene: 5. The V gene's germline CDR1 is SGHRS and CDR2 YFSETQ. The CDR3 is CASSPGTSGATDTQYF. DNA of the CDR3: TGCGCCAGCAGCCCCGGGACTAGCGGGGCTACAGATACGCAGTATTTT. Variable domain in full (rest from reference TRBV5-1 and TRBJ2-3): KAGVTQTPRYLIKTRGQQVTLSCSPISGHRSVSWYQQTPGQGLQFLFEYFSETQRNKGNFPGRFSGRQFSNSRSEMNVSTLELGDSALYLCASSPGTSGATDTQYFGPGTRLTVL.

This clone was counted a single time. The V gene is TRBV3-1 (or the pseudogene TRBV3-2), the J gene TRBJ2-7; D unclear. Trimming left V 1 base short and J 6 bases short, with 10 bases between. Germline V CDR1 and CDR2: LGHDT, YNNKEL (reference sequence). This CDR3 is 13 amino acids long. Here the CDR3 reads CASSQGRVGEQYF. In nucleotides, the CDR3 is TGTGCCAGCAGCCAAGGTCGGGTGGGCGAGCAGTACTTC.

V and J are TRBV5-1 and TRBJ2-1, with D uncertain. There are 15 residues in the CDR3. V lost 4 bases and J lost 2, with 13 bases in between. Germline V CDR1 and CDR2: SGHRS, YFSETQ. The CDR3 DNA follows: TGCGCCAGCAGCCCAATCCCGGGTACCTACAATGAGCAGTTCTTC. Encoded protein: CASSPIPGTYNEQFF.

The chain links TRBV7-9 to TRBJ2-1, with 9 bases lining up with TRBD2. Germline V CDR1 and CDR2: SEHNR, FQNEAQ (reference sequence). The V gene end was trimmed by 1 base and the J gene end by 5 bases; junction bases not matched to a gene: 6. The CDR3 consists of 16 residues. As DNA, the CDR3 is TGTGCCAGCAGCTTAGGGACTAGCGAACTAAACAATGAGCAGTTCTTC. Translation: CASSLGTSELNNEQFF. The complete variable domain, with remaining parts taken from reference TRBV7-9 and TRBJ2-1, reads DTGVSQNPRHKITKRGQNVTFRCDPISEHNRLYWYRQTLGQGPEFLTYFQNEAQLEKSRLLSDRFSAERPKGSFSTLEIQRTEQGDSAMYLCASSLGTSELNNEQFFGPGTRLTVL.

The chain has TRBV28 and TRBJ2-7, with 11 nucleotides matching TRBD1. This CDR3 has 15 residues. CDR1 and CDR2 (germline): MDHEN, SYDVKM. Germline trimming cut 6 bases from V and 6 bases from J; bases unmatched to any gene: 10. Here the CDR3 reads CASRAYGQGAGEQYF. CDR3 in DNA: TGTGCCAGCAGAGCCTACGGACAGGGGGCAGGCGAGCAGTACTTC.

This chain links TRBV3-1 (or the pseudogene TRBV3-2) with TRBJ2-7, with TRBD2 matching over 9 bases. CDR1 and CDR2 from the germline V gene are LGHDT and YNNKEL (reference sequence). V shed 4 bases, J shed 6 bases, and the junction held 7 bases outside the gene matches. This CDR3 region has 14 residues. In DNA form, the CDR3 reads TGTGCCAGCAGCCTAGGGACTAGCAACTCCGAGCAGTACTTC. Residues: CASSLGTSNSEQYF.

The chain is built from TRBV5-6 and TRBJ2-7; D is possibly TRBD2 (6 bases). The germline V gene encodes CDR1 SGHDT and CDR2 YYEEEE. This CDR3 region has 15 residues. Trimming cost V 6 bases and J 6 bases, with 22 bases left between them. DNA of the CDR3: TGTGCCAGCAACAATCGGTTGACAATGGAGGGCGAGCAGTACTTC. As protein: CASNNRLTMEGEQYF.

This chain connects TRBV5-1 to TRBJ2-1, with 8 bases aligning to TRBD2. The CDR3 extends over 15 amino acids. The V and J ends lost 1 base and 6 bases, in that order; junction bases with no gene match: 6. Germline lookup yields CDR1 SGHRS and CDR2 YFSETQ. The DNA of the CDR3 is TGCGCCAGCAGCTTGAATAGCGGGACTAGCAATGAGCAGTTCTTC. Residues: CASSLNSGTSNEQFF. Full variable domain (missing parts from reference TRBV5-1 and TRBJ2-1): KAGVTQTPRYLIKTRGQQVTLSCSPISGHRSVSWYQQTPGQGLQFLFEYFSETQRNKGNFPGRFSGRQFSNSRSEMNVSTLELGDSALYLCASSLNSGTSNEQFFGPGTRLTVL.

The chain carries TRBV5-1 and TRBJ2-5; 13 bases match TRBD2. CDR1 is SGHRS, CDR2 YFSETQ, per germline. This CDR3 has 17 amino acids. With 9 bases clipped from V and 5 bases from J, the junction kept 16 bases outside the gene matches. CDR3 residues: CATRTGGGLAGAETQYF. CDR3 DNA sequence: TGCGCCACCAGGACAGGGGGAGGACTAGCGGGAGCCGAGACCCAGTACTTC.

The rearrangement links TRBV4-1 to TRBJ2-1, with 8 bases fitting TRBD1. The CDR3 extends over 16 amino acids. Unmatched junction bases numbered 6, after V lost 0 bases and J lost 5 bases. The germline V gene has CDR1 MGHRA and CDR2 YSYEKL. CDR3 coding DNA: TGCGCCAGCAGCCAAGATGGGGCAGGGGGCCACAATGAGCAGTTCTTC. Its translation: CASSQDGAGGHNEQFF.

This sequence joins TRBV28 and TRBJ1-4, with 11 bases aligning to TRBD1. The V gene end was trimmed by 5 bases and the J gene end by 10 bases; junction bases not matched to a gene: 6. Germline CDR1 reads MDHEN; CDR2 reads SYDVKM. The CDR3 totals 14 residues. The CDR3, as DNA: TGTGCCAGCAGTGACACCGGGACAGGGGGAAAACTGTTTTTT. This gives the protein CASSDTGTGGKLFF.

The rearrangement links TRBV7-3 to TRBJ2-3, with 9 nucleotides matching TRBD2. This CDR3 region has 14 residues. The V gene's germline CDR1 is SGHTA and CDR2 FQGTGA. V lost 4 bases to trimming and J lost 4 bases; unmatched junction nucleotides: 3. CDR3 in DNA: TGTGCCAGCAGCTCCCTAGCGGGGTCAGATACGCAGTATTTT. It specifies CASSSLAGSDTQYF.

V gene TRBV7-8 combines with J gene TRBJ1-1; no clear D gene. This CDR3 is 15 amino acids long. Germline CDR1 SGHVS, CDR2 FQNEAQ. Trimming pared 2 bases from V and 1 base from J, leaving 11 bases between. The CDR3, as DNA: TGTGCCAGCAGCTTACGGGTAGGCCGGAACACTGAAGCTTTCTTT. Its protein is CASSLRVGRNTEAFF.